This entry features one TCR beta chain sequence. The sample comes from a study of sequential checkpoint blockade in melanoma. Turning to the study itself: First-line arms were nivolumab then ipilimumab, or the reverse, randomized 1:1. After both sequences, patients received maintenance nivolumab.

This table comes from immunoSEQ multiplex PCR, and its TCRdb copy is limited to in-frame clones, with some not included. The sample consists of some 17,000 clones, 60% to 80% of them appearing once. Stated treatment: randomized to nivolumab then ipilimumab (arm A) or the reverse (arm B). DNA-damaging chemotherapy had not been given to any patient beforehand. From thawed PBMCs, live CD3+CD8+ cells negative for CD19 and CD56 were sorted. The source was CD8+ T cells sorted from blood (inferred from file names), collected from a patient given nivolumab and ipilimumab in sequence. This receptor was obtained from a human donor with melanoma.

CDR3 amino acids: CSVELAGEGNEQFF. CDR3 sequence (DNA): TGCAGCGTTGAATTAGCGGGAGAAGGCAATGAGCAGTTCTTC. The chain recombines TRBV29-1 with TRBJ2-1; 9 nucleotides match TRBD2. This CDR3 is built from 14 residues. Germline CDR1 is SQVTM and CDR2 is ANQGSEA. Trimming took 2 bases from V and 6 from J; bases not matched to a gene: 5.